These 2 T cell receptor beta chains were sequenced from one sample in a study of T-cell memory formation after mild COVID-19. MiXCR, applied by TCRdb to the 5' RACE reads, yields one record per CDR3 protein. The table lists tens of thousands of distinct CDR3 sequences, about 7.3% of them singletons, with roughly 1.4% in the top ten. The sample comprised PBMCs or a T cell subset sorted from them (not recorded which). These receptors were taken from a man aged 18 to 35 who had mild COVID-19 (a few samples of this study predate the infection). Cell type and time point are not known.

This clonotype has only a few counts. V and J are TRBV11-2 and TRBJ2-7; D ambiguous. V lost 2 bases and J 0 bases, leaving 5 bases between the germline ends. Germline CDR1 is SGHAT and CDR2 is FQNNGV. The CDR3 runs 13 residues. CDR3 DNA: TGTGCCAGCAGCTTATCGGCCTCCTACGAGCAGTACGTC. This codes for CASSLSASYEQYV.

V gene TRBV7-2 combines with J gene TRBJ2-1; D unresolved. Per the germline V gene, CDR1 is SGHTA and CDR2 is FQGNSA. The CDR3 has 12 residues. Trimming took 6 bases from V and 7 from J, leaving 10 bases between them. The CDR3 region is CASSYQFNEQFF. The CDR3, as DNA: TGTGCCAGCAGTTACCAGTTTAATGAGCAGTTCTTC.